Below are 12 T cell receptor beta chains sequenced from a single sample in a study of regulatory T cells in long-lasting Graves disease. Sequencing libraries for TCR beta were prepared with iRepertoire HTBI primers and Arm-PCR of CDR3 regions. Each CDR3 protein is one row after TCRdb ran MiXCR on the multiplex PCR reads. This table holds about 350,000 distinct CDR3 sequences, 15% to 20% found once. Noted time point: newly diagnosed GD, antithyroid drugs for less than 3 months. The authors made the TCR library using RNA they extracted from PBMCs. The same data also contributed to another study, on T cells in Graves' hyperthyroidism and ophthalmopathy.

Source: peripheral blood mononuclear cells (PBMCs), taken at new diagnosis, from a patient treated with antithyroid drugs. Receptors were obtained from a woman aged 18 to 35 with Graves disease.

This clonotype was seen repeatedly, ten times or more. The gene calls are TRBV27 and TRBJ1-3, with a weak D call TRBD1 (5 bases). Per the germline V gene, CDR1 is MNHEY and CDR2 is SMNVEV (reference sequence). CDR3 size: 12 residues. V was clipped by 8 bases and J by 2 bases, with 7 bases between them. The CDR3 is CASRGAGNTIYF. The CDR3 nucleotides are TGTGCCAGCCGGGGGGCTGGAAACACCATATATTTT.

This clonotype was observed at least ten times. The chain employs TRBV6-1 and TRBJ1-2; TRBD1 matches 7 bases. J gave up 3 bases and V 4 bases, and 5 bases lay outside the gene matches. Per the germline V gene, CDR1 is MNHNS and CDR2 is SASEGT. The CDR3 extends over 14 amino acids. The CDR3 DNA reads as TGTGCCAGCAGTGCCCGGACAGGAGACTATGGCTACACCTTC. This codes for CASSARTGDYGYTF.

CDR3 nucleotides: TGTGCCAGCTCACCACCGTTGCCAGCAGTCACGGGCTACACCTTC. The encoded protein is CASSPPLPAVTGYTF. This chain uses TRBV18 with TRBJ1-2; D not resolved. The CDR3 contains 15 residues. In germline, CDR1 is KGHSH, CDR2 LQKENI. Trimming removed 0 bases at V and 8 bases at J, with 16 bases between.

This clonotype occurred many times. This sequence joins TRBV3-1 and TRBJ2-1; 8 bases match TRBD1. Germline loops: CDR1 LGHDT, CDR2 YNNKEL (reference sequence). The CDR3 consists of 12 residues. V lost 1 base to trimming and J lost 16 bases; unmatched junction nucleotides: 6. DNA of the CDR3: TGTGCCAGCAGCCAAGGGGGGACAGGATCCTTCTTC. It encodes CASSQGGTGSFF.

Ten or more counts support this clonotype. This chain connects TRBV7-9 to TRBJ2-3; D is perhaps TRBD1 (6 bases). CDR1 and CDR2 (germline): SEHNR, FQNEAQ (reference sequence). V was trimmed by 2 bases and J by 5 bases, leaving 17 bases between them. The CDR3 totals 16 residues. The CDR3: CASSLSYRELRDTQYF. CDR3 bases: TGTGCCAGCAGCTTAAGTTACAGGGAATTAAGAGATACGCAGTATTTT.

J is TRBJ1-6 and V is TRBV9; maybe TRBD1 (5 bases). Germline-derived CDR1 and CDR2 are SGDLS and YYNGEE. The CDR3 covers 16 residues. V was shortened by 3 bases and J by 5 bases, with 15 bases between the two germline ends. The CDR3 protein is CASSEGGRRDNSPLHF. The CDR3 DNA is TGTGCCAGCAGCGAGGGAGGGCGCAGGGATAATTCACCCCTCCACTTT.

This sequence joins TRBV6-5 and TRBJ1-1, with D tentatively TRBD1 (5 bases). The germline gives CDR1 MNHEY, CDR2 SVGAGI. The CDR3 has 16 amino acids. V was trimmed by 4 bases and J by 1 base, leaving 16 bases between them. Written as DNA, the CDR3 is TGTGCCAGCAGTTCCCGACCAGGGAAAGGGAACACTGAAGCTTTCTTT. Protein: CASSSRPGKGNTEAFF.

This clonotype was counted at least ten times. This chain uses TRBV7-3 with TRBJ2-1, with 13 bases matching TRBD2. In germline, CDR1 is SGHTA, CDR2 FQGTGA. V lost 0 bases and J lost 5; bases outside the gene matches: 1. The CDR3 has 16 amino acids. CDR3 nucleotide sequence: TGTGCCAGCAGCTTAACAGGACTAGCGGGGGACAATGAGCAGTTCTTC. Residues: CASSLTGLAGDNEQFF.

This clonotype was found a few times. The chain recombines TRBV27 with TRBJ1-6; TRBD1 agrees at 7 bases. The junction had 2 bases not matched to a gene; V was cut back by 5 bases and J by 4 bases. CDR1 and CDR2 (germline): MNHEY, SMNVEV (reference sequence). CDR3 size: 14 residues. Here the CDR3 DNA reads TGTGCCAGCAGTCCGGACAGGTATAATTCACCCCTCCACTTT. It encodes CASSPDRYNSPLHF.

This clonotype was counted only a few times. This likely reflects a read error, since a far larger clone is one base away. The gene calls are TRBV6-1 and TRBJ2-5, with TRBD2 matching over 14 bases. The CDR3 sequence is 16 residues long. Germline CDR1 and CDR2: MNHNS and SASEGT. The V gene end was trimmed by 4 bases and the J gene end by 1 base; junction bases not matched to a gene: 2. As DNA, the CDR3 is TGTGCCAGCAGTGGAGGGACTAGCGGGGGCCAAGAGACCCAGTACTTC. Translating gives CASSGGTSGGQETQYF.

This clonotype showed up many times. The chain carries TRBV24-1 and TRBJ2-1; 10 positions agree with TRBD2. The junction had 9 bases not matched to a gene; V was cut back by 2 bases and J by 9 bases. This CDR3 is 16 amino acids long. Germline CDR1 and CDR2: KGHDR and SFDVKD. In DNA, the CDR3 is TGTGCCACCAGTGATTATCTAGCGGGAGAGGTGGCTGAGCAGTTCTTC. Protein sequence: CATSDYLAGEVAEQFF.

The genes are TRBV10-3 and TRBJ1-1, with a tentative D call TRBD1 (5 bases). V lost 3 bases and J lost 1, with 9 bases in between. There are 14 residues in the CDR3. Germline V gives CDR1 ENHRY, CDR2 SYGVKD. The CDR3 DNA sequence: TGTGCCATCAGTGAAAAGGGACGGAACACTGAAGCTTTCTTT. Translation: CAISEKGRNTEAFF.